Listed below are T cell receptor beta chains from one sample, sequenced in a study of T-cell reconstitution after alpha-beta-depleted transplantation in children. TCRdb reprocessed the PCR reads with MiXCR, giving one entry per CDR3 protein. The table has 600,000 to 700,000 distinct CDR3 sequences, over 10% seen once. The sample here was PBMCs, taken before TCRalphabeta/CD19-depleted stem cell transplant. All receptors derive from a girl aged 2 to 9 with congenital amegakaryocytic thrombocytopenia, due to receive a stem cell transplant. Both conserved end residues are part of each CDR3. The order of the fields is CDR3 protein, CDR3 DNA, clone size, D gene, J gene, V gene. D genes are given only for firm matches. Size is omitted from some rows. Given values are once, few, many or a class for expanded clones.

CDR3: CSGLAGLGTDTQYF
DNA: TGCAGCGGTCTAGCGGGACTCGGCACAGATACGCAGTATTTT
size: many
D: TRBD2
J: TRBJ2-3
V: TRBV29-1

CDR3: CSARKTSAHYEQYF
DNA: TGCAGTGCTAGAAAAACTAGCGCCCACTACGAGCAGTACTTC
size: .
D: TRBD2
J: TRBJ2-7
V: TRBV20-1

CDR3: CASSLVGDEETQYF
DNA: TGCGCCAGCAGCTTGGTTGGGGATGAAGAGACCCAGTACTTC
size: .
D: .
J: TRBJ2-5
V: TRBV5-1

CDR3: CSARDRDHHTDTQYF
DNA: TGCAGTGCTAGAGACCGGGACCACCACACAGATACGCAGTATTTT
size: .
D: .
J: TRBJ2-3
V: TRBV20-1

CDR3: CASSERWGQETQYF
DNA: TGTGCCAGCAGTGAAAGATGGGGGCAAGAGACCCAGTACTTC
size: .
D: .
J: TRBJ2-5
V: TRBV25-1

CDR3: CASTFGLAEETQYF
DNA: TGCGCCAGCACTTTCGGGCTAGCGGAAGAGACCCAGTACTTC
size: .
D: TRBD2
J: TRBJ2-5
V: TRBV5-1

CDR3: CASSGGTTSTDTKYF
DNA: TGTGCCAGCAGTGGCGGAACCACTAGCACAGATACTAAGTATTTT
size: few
D: .
J: TRBJ2-3
V: TRBV2

CDR3: CASPLREALHSTDTQYF
DNA: TGTGCCAGCCCTTTACGGGAGGCCCTCCATAGCACAGATACGCAGTATTTT
size: .
D: TRBD2
J: TRBJ2-3
V: TRBV27

CDR3: CASRDVGQSGELFF
DNA: TGTGCCAGCAGAGACGTGGGGCAATCTGGGGAGCTGTTTTTT
size: .
D: .
J: TRBJ2-2
V: TRBV7-6

CDR3: CASSLFLTEGGLNQETQYF
DNA: TGTGCCAGCAGTTTATTCCTGACAGAAGGCGGCCTTAACCAAGAGACCCAGTACTTC
size: few
D: .
J: TRBJ2-5
V: TRBV12-3/TRBV12-4

CDR3: CASSPGPGQPSSTDTQYF
DNA: TGTGCCTCCAGCCCAGGGCCGGGACAGCCCTCCAGCACAGATACGCAGTATTTT
size: .
D: TRBD1
J: TRBJ2-3
V: TRBV3-1

CDR3: CSAQTGAYNEQFF
DNA: TGCAGTGCGCAGACCGGGGCCTACAATGAGCAGTTCTTC
size: few
D: .
J: TRBJ2-1
V: TRBV20-1

CDR3: CASSALSGASSYEQYF
DNA: TGTGCCAGCAGCGCCTTAAGCGGTGCTAGCTCCTACGAGCAGTACTTC
size: few
D: .
J: TRBJ2-7
V: TRBV27

CDR3: CASSPEFAGGYDGTDTQYF
DNA: TGCGCCAGCAGCCCGGAGTTCGCGGGAGGGTACGATGGAACAGATACGCAGTATTTT
size: .
D: TRBD2
J: TRBJ2-3
V: TRBV5-1

CDR3: CASSVTGTSGTPEYNEQFF
DNA: TGCGCCAGCAGCGTAACCGGGACTTCTGGGACTCCCGAATACAATGAGCAGTTCTTC
size: few
D: .
J: TRBJ2-1
V: TRBV5-1

CDR3: CASSPVVRVNNEQFF
DNA: TGTGCCAGCTCACCAGTCGTAAGGGTGAACAATGAGCAGTTCTTC
size: few
D: .
J: TRBJ2-1
V: TRBV18

CDR3: CASESSSYEQYF
DNA: TGTGCCAGCGAAAGTAGCTCCTACGAGCAGTACTTC
size: few
D: .
J: TRBJ2-7
V: TRBV24-1

CDR3: CASRDSGQAVQFF
DNA: TGTGCCAGCAGAGATTCCGGACAGGCCGTCCAGTTCTTC
size: few
D: TRBD1
J: TRBJ2-1
V: TRBV6-1

CDR3: CSAGGQEPYEQYF
DNA: TGCAGTGCTGGAGGACAGGAGCCCTACGAGCAGTACTTC
size: many
D: TRBD1
J: TRBJ2-7
V: TRBV20-1

CDR3: CSARDRQGTGELFF
DNA: TGCAGTGCTAGAGATCGGCAGGGAACCGGGGAGCTGTTTTTT
size: .
D: .
J: TRBJ2-2
V: TRBV20-1

CDR3: CASSPQPVNTQYF
DNA: TGTGCCAGCAGTCCGCAGCCGGTGAATACGCAGTATTTT
size: few
D: .
J: TRBJ2-3
V: TRBV27

CDR3: CSALGLADFIGQYF
DNA: TGCAGTGCCCTTGGACTAGCGGACTTTATCGGGCAGTACTTC
size: many
D: TRBD2
J: TRBJ2-7
V: TRBV20-1

CDR3: CAWSVTPGMLDEQFF
DNA: TGTGCCTGGAGTGTAACGCCGGGGATGTTAGATGAGCAGTTCTTC
size: few
D: .
J: TRBJ2-1
V: TRBV30

CDR3: CSAYSSWTSEDTDTQYF
DNA: TGCAGTGCTTACTCGTCTTGGACTAGCGAGGACACAGATACGCAGTATTTT
size: many
D: TRBD2
J: TRBJ2-3
V: TRBV20-1

CDR3: CASSWLTSGQETQYF
DNA: TGTGCCAGCAGTTGGTTGACTAGCGGCCAAGAGACCCAGTACTTC
size: many
D: TRBD2
J: TRBJ2-5
V: TRBV28

CDR3: CASMRGYNQPQHF
DNA: TGTGCCAGCATGAGGGGGTACAATCAGCCCCAGCATTTT
size: many
D: .
J: TRBJ1-5
V: TRBV6-2/TRBV6-3

CDR3: CSAINALAGRNEQFF
DNA: TGCAGTGCTATCAACGCACTAGCGGGCCGCAATGAGCAGTTCTTC
size: .
D: TRBD2
J: TRBJ2-1
V: TRBV20-1

CDR3: CASRYDTGPGNTIYF
DNA: TGCGCCAGCCGTTATGATACAGGGCCTGGAAACACCATATATTTT
size: .
D: .
J: TRBJ1-3
V: TRBV5-1